The clone carrying this T cell receptor beta chain was found a few times. This CDR3 spans 13 amino acids. The V gene's germline CDR1 is LGHNT and CDR2 FRNRAP. V gave up 6 bases and J gave up 3 bases, with 11 bases separating them. The data are from a study of OX40 agonist ivuxolimab in advanced cancers. Background on the study: Every patient in dose escalation had hepatocellular carcinoma, melanoma, renal cell or head and neck cancer.

The method was immunoSEQ multiplex PCR; TCRdb's version includes in-frame clones alone and lacks a portion of them. The sample holds roughly 81,000 clones, about 88% seen once. This receptor was taken from an adult with an advanced solid tumor such as melanoma, head and neck, liver or kidney cancer. J is TRBJ1-1 and V is TRBV12-5; D remains unclear. The sample here was CD4+ or CD8+ T cells sorted from blood, taken in a trial of the OX40 agonist ivuxolimab. CDR3 sequence (DNA): TGTGCTAGTGGCCGAGGTTTGGACACTGAAGCTTTCTTT. It encodes CASGRGLDTEAFF.